This is a list of T cell receptor beta chains from one sample in a study of Graves' ophthalmopathy and Graves' hyperthyroidism. TCRdb fed the multiplex PCR reads into MiXCR, producing one record per CDR3 protein. The data hold around 1,000,000 distinct CDR3 sequences, with about 38% observed a single time. Sequenced material: peripheral blood or thyroid tissue (not recorded which). The receptor set was obtained from an adult man with Graves' hyperthyroidism. Each CDR3 is given with its conserved first and last residue. Fields, in order: V gene, J gene, clone size, D gene, CDR3 protein, CDR3 DNA. A D gene is named only where the DNA matches it firmly. A clone size is listed for some rows: how often the clone was seen (once, few, many), or a class if it is expanded.

V: TRBV12-3/TRBV12-4; J: TRBJ1-5; size: .; D: TRBD1; CDR3: CASSRTGTDNHQPQHF; DNA: TGTGCCAGCAGTAGGACAGGGACAGATAATCATCAGCCCCAGCATTTT
V: TRBV7-9; J: TRBJ1-1; size: .; D: TRBD1; CDR3: CASSNLPGQVNTEAFF; DNA: TGTGCCAGCAGTAATCTCCCCGGACAGGTGAACACTGAAGCTTTCTTT
V: TRBV12-3/TRBV12-4; J: TRBJ1-2; size: many; D: .; CDR3: CASSLGTGANYGYTF; DNA: TGTGCCAGCAGTTTAGGGACGGGAGCTAACTATGGCTACACCTTC
V: TRBV10-2; J: TRBJ1-6; size: .; D: .; CDR3: CASSESGRGSSPLHF; DNA: TGTGCCAGCAGTGAATCAGGTCGGGGATCTTCACCCCTCCACTTT
V: TRBV20-1; J: TRBJ1-4; size: .; D: .; CDR3: CSARAGRDRSEKLFF; DNA: TGCAGTGCTAGAGCTGGGCGGGACCGGAGTGAAAAACTGTTTTTT
V: TRBV11-2; J: TRBJ2-2; size: few; D: .; CDR3: CASSLGRGFGELFF; DNA: TGTGCCAGCAGCTTAGGTCGAGGGTTCGGGGAGCTGTTTTTT
V: TRBV12-3/TRBV12-4; J: TRBJ1-1; size: .; D: .; CDR3: CASIPGGSGTEAFF; DNA: TGTGCCAGCATCCCCGGGGGGAGTGGGACTGAAGCTTTCTTT
V: TRBV10-3; J: TRBJ1-5; size: .; D: .; CDR3: CAIRRQGNQPQHF; DNA: TGTGCCATCAGAAGACAGGGCAATCAGCCCCAGCATTTT
V: TRBV24-1; J: TRBJ1-5; size: few; D: .; CDR3: CATSDSGRPQHF; DNA: TGTGCCACCAGTGATTCCGGAAGGCCCCAGCATTTT
V: TRBV25-1; J: TRBJ1-1; size: many; D: .; CDR3: CASSEDSGIWAEAFF; DNA: TGTGCCAGCAGTGAAGATTCCGGGATCTGGGCTGAAGCTTTCTTT
V: TRBV20-1; J: TRBJ1-4; size: once; D: .; CDR3: CSAETWRIVGKLFF; DNA: TGCAGCGCCGAGACCTGGAGGATCGTCGGAAAACTGTTTTTT
V: TRBV28; J: TRBJ1-6; size: few; D: TRBD1; CDR3: CAGRDRDNSPLHF; DNA: TGTGCCGGGCGGGACAGAGACAATTCACCCCTCCACTTT
V: TRBV10-2; J: TRBJ2-7; size: many; D: TRBD1; CDR3: CASSVTGTGDSEQYF; DNA: TGCGCCAGCAGTGTCACCGGGACAGGGGATTCAGAGCAGTACTTC
V: TRBV9; J: TRBJ2-7; size: .; D: .; CDR3: CASSPRLASGGYEQYF; DNA: TGTGCCAGCAGCCCGCGACTTGCCTCCGGGGGATACGAGCAGTACTTC
V: TRBV10-3; J: TRBJ2-7; size: many; D: .; CDR3: CAILDNRGQDYEQYF; DNA: TGTGCCATCTTAGACAACCGAGGTCAAGACTACGAGCAGTACTTC
V: TRBV25-1; J: TRBJ1-1; size: many; D: .; CDR3: CASSDEDGNQGTEAFF; DNA: TGTGCCAGCAGTGACGAGGACGGGAATCAAGGCACTGAAGCTTTCTTT
V: TRBV29-1; J: TRBJ1-5; size: .; D: .; CDR3: CSVEAGTNQPQHF; DNA: TGCAGCGTTGAAGCAGGGACTAATCAGCCCCAGCATTTT
V: TRBV12-3/TRBV12-4; J: TRBJ1-1; size: .; D: .; CDR3: CASSLDNRQLSTEAFF; DNA: TGTGCCAGCAGTTTAGATAATCGGCAGTTGAGCACTGAAGCTTTCTTT
V: TRBV10-3; J: TRBJ2-5; size: few; D: TRBD2; CDR3: CAIRPGPGLAGPMRTKETQYF; DNA: TGTGCCATCAGACCCGGACCGGGACTAGCGGGACCGATGCGAACTAAAGAGACCCAGTACTTC
V: TRBV20-1; J: TRBJ1-2; size: .; D: .; CDR3: CSARDLAGNGYTF; DNA: TGCAGTGCTAGAGATTTGGCAGGGAATGGCTACACCTTC